This T cell receptor beta chain was sequenced for a study of blood T cell repertoires in COVID-19. Overall study context: Sites in the United States, Italy and Spain provided acute and convalescent COVID-19 samples. From T cells, B-cell-depleted T cells, or PBMCs came the material, which was cDNA or gDNA.

As originally analysed: Reference gene primers were amplified, and this amplification served to estimate nucleated cell counts. TCRdb keeps only in-frame clones here, not all; method: immunoSEQ multiplex PCR. The V and J calls and clone size are taken from that table; D and trimming were inferred from the DNA. This sample carries 260,000 or so clones, roughly four fifths of them seen once, and the ten largest clones take approximately 4.5%. Trimming removed 4 bases at V and 4 bases at J, with 10 bases between. The CDR3 spans 13 residues. Germline V CDR1 and CDR2: LNHDA, SQIVND (reference sequence). The source material was peripheral blood. This chain uses TRBV19 with TRBJ1-1; D may be TRBD1 (6 bases). The TCR sequence derives from a woman in her sixties or seventies with acute or convalescent COVID-19. The CDR3 nucleotides read TGTGCCAGTAGTAAGGACAGCCGCACTGAAGCTTTCTTT. Translated: CASSKDSRTEAFF.